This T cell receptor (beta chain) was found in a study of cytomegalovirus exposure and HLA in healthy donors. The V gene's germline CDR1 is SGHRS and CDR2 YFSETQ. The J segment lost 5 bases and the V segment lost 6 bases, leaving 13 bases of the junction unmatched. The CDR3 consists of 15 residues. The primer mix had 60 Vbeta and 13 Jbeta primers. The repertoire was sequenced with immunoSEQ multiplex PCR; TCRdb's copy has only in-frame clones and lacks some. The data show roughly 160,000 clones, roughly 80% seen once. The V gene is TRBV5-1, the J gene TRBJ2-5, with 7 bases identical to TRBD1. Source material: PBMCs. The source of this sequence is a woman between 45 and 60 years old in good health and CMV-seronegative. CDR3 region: CASKTGLVGQETQYF. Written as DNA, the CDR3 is TGCGCCAGCAAGACAGGGCTGGTCGGGCAGGAGACCCAGTACTTC.